This is a list of T cell receptor beta chains from one sample in a study of blood T cell repertoires in COVID-19. The repertoire was sequenced with immunoSEQ multiplex PCR; TCRdb's copy has only in-frame clones and lacks some. The table records under 250,000 clones, roughly 86% of them present only once. The specimen was peripheral blood. Every receptor here comes from a man older than 75 with acute or convalescent COVID-19. The CDR3 runs from the conserved cysteine through the conserved F or W. A D gene is named only where the DNA matches it firmly. Clone size, where shown, is once, few, many, or a class for clones that have expanded.

V: TRBV29-1
size: .
D: .
J: TRBJ1-5
CDR3: CSVGSGSDNQPQHF
DNA: TGCAGCGTTGGTTCGGGGAGCGATAATCAGCCCCAGCATTTT

V: TRBV4-3
size: .
D: TRBD2
J: TRBJ2-3
CDR3: CASSQDAGLATTDTQYF
DNA: TGCGCCAGCAGCCAAGATGCGGGACTAGCGACCACAGATACGCAGTATTTT

V: TRBV7-2
size: .
D: TRBD2
J: TRBJ2-5
CDR3: CASSFQRGQETQYF
DNA: TGTGCCAGCAGCTTCCAGCGGGGTCAAGAGACCCAGTACTTC

V: TRBV5-1
size: .
D: .
J: TRBJ1-4
CDR3: CASSWTAANEKLFF
DNA: TGCGCCAGCAGCTGGACAGCCGCAAATGAAAAACTGTTTTTT

V: TRBV28
size: once
D: TRBD1
J: TRBJ1-6
CDR3: CASTLGTVNNSPLHF
DNA: TGTGCCAGCACCCTAGGGACAGTTAATAATTCACCCCTCCACTTT

V: TRBV15
size: .
D: .
J: TRBJ2-7
CDR3: CATSRGDFQILSSYEQYF
DNA: TGTGCCACCAGCAGAGGGGACTTCCAAATTCTCAGCTCCTACGAGCAGTACTTC

V: TRBV11-2
size: .
D: TRBD2
J: TRBJ2-3
CDR3: CASSILAGGLDTQYF
DNA: TGTGCCAGCAGCATCCTAGCGGGGGGTTTAGATACGCAGTATTTT

V: TRBV5-4
size: once
D: TRBD1
J: TRBJ2-3
CDR3: CASSLPGTGTDTQYF
DNA: TGTGCCAGCAGCTTGCCCGGGACAGGGACAGATACGCAGTATTTT

V: TRBV19
size: .
D: TRBD1
J: TRBJ1-4
CDR3: CASSRDRVNEKLFF
DNA: TGTGCCAGTAGTAGGGACAGGGTGAATGAAAAACTGTTTTTT

V: TRBV11-2
size: once
D: .
J: TRBJ2-2
CDR3: CASSRLQGTIGELFF
DNA: TGTGCCAGCAGCCGCTTACAGGGAACGATCGGGGAGCTGTTTTTT

V: TRBV7-7
size: .
D: .
J: TRBJ2-5
CDR3: CASSLAGREETQYF
DNA: TGTGCTAGCAGCTTAGCTGGGCGTGAAGAGACCCAGTACTTC

V: TRBV7-2
size: .
D: .
J: TRBJ1-3
CDR3: CASSMNGRLSYSGNTIYF
DNA: TGTGCCAGCAGTATGAACGGTCGACTCTCCTACTCTGGAAACACCATATATTTT

V: TRBV7-3
size: .
D: TRBD2
J: TRBJ2-2
CDR3: CASTHTGGAGELFF
DNA: TGTGCCAGCACCCATACTGGGGGGGCCGGGGAGCTGTTTTTT

V: TRBV6-5
size: .
D: TRBD1
J: TRBJ2-7
CDR3: CASRDGTAIYEQYF
DNA: TGTGCCAGCAGAGATGGGACAGCGATCTACGAGCAGTACTTC

V: TRBV12-3/TRBV12-4
size: once
D: .
J: TRBJ1-2
CDR3: CASSLGQSYGYTF
DNA: TGTGCCAGCAGCCTCGGACAAAGCTATGGCTACACCTTC

V: TRBV2
size: .
D: TRBD1
J: TRBJ1-3
CDR3: CASSERQGWGNTIYF
DNA: TGTGCCAGCAGTGAACGACAGGGGTGGGGAAACACCATATATTTT

V: TRBV28
size: .
D: TRBD1
J: TRBJ1-5
CDR3: CASRAGTGLTSNQPQHF
DNA: TGTGCCAGCAGAGCCGGGACAGGGCTAACTAGCAATCAGCCCCAGCATTTT

V: TRBV20-1
size: .
D: TRBD2
J: TRBJ2-4
CDR3: CSASAAGVAKNIQYF
DNA: TGCAGTGCTAGTGCAGCGGGAGTAGCCAAAAACATTCAGTACTTC

V: TRBV5-4
size: .
D: .
J: TRBJ1-1
CDR3: CASSFRVGNTEAFF
DNA: TGTGCCAGCAGCTTTCGGGTGGGGAACACTGAAGCTTTCTTT

V: TRBV19
size: .
D: .
J: TRBJ1-1
CDR3: CASSPQGVAEAFF
DNA: TGTGCCAGTAGCCCCCAGGGTGTCGCTGAAGCTTTCTTT

V: TRBV10-2
size: .
D: TRBD1
J: TRBJ1-3
CDR3: CASSPQGDRNTIYF
DNA: TGCGCCAGCAGCCCACAGGGGGACAGAAACACCATATATTTT

V: TRBV5-1
size: .
D: TRBD2
J: TRBJ2-5
CDR3: CASSLIAGTIVEETQYF
DNA: TGCGCCAGCAGCCTGATAGCCGGGACTATAGTTGAAGAGACCCAGTACTTC

V: TRBV2
size: few
D: .
J: TRBJ1-1
CDR3: CAREGVGTEAFF
DNA: TGTGCCAGGGAGGGTGTTGGCACTGAAGCTTTCTTT

V: TRBV7-8
size: few
D: .
J: TRBJ1-6
CDR3: CASSPRTSTNSPLHF
DNA: TGTGCCAGCAGCCCCCGGACTTCAACCAATTCACCCCTCCACTTT

V: TRBV2
size: .
D: .
J: TRBJ2-6
CDR3: CASSEALRERAGANVLTF
DNA: TGTGCCAGCAGTGAAGCGCTTCGGGAGAGGGCTGGGGCCAACGTCCTGACTTTC